The 20 T cell receptor beta chains listed next were all sequenced from one sample in a study of T cell responses to AZD1222 COVID-19 vaccine. Assay used: immunoSEQ multiplex PCR; TCRdb lists only in-frame clones, some missing. Of 66,000 or so clones in the sample, about four fifths were seen once. Sample: peripheral blood, taken on day 0 of MenACWY control vaccination. These receptors were collected from an adult in good health.

This chain uses TRBV23-1 with TRBJ2-7; D remains unclear. TRBV23-1 is identified as an open reading frame with a role that is uncertain. V was cut by 11 bases and J by 4 bases, with 6 bases left in between. The CDR3 has 9 residues. The CDR3 spells CALIYEQYF. The CDR3 coding sequence is TGCGCCCTTATTTACGAGCAGTACTTC.

Note on this clone: Different DNA sequences within this sample yield the same CDR3. The genes are TRBV7-2 and TRBJ2-1; TRBD2 aligns across 10 bases. The CDR3 has 15 amino acids. V lost 5 bases and J lost 5; bases outside the gene matches: 6. Germline loops: CDR1 SGHTA, CDR2 FQGNSA. The CDR3: CASSPGLAKNNEQFF. The DNA for the CDR3 is TGTGCCAGCAGCCCGGGACTAGCGAAGAACAATGAGCAGTTCTTC.

The chain is built from TRBV2 and TRBJ2-5; TRBD1 agrees at 8 bases. The CDR3 consists of 13 residues. The V gene end was trimmed by 6 bases and the J gene end by 1 base; junction bases not matched to a gene: 1. Germline values: CDR1 SNHLY, CDR2 FYNNEI. The CDR3 DNA reads as TGTGCCAGCAGAGACAGGGGCCAAGAGACCCAGTACTTC. As protein: CASRDRGQETQYF.

V is TRBV5-1 and J is TRBJ2-5; 7 nucleotides agree with TRBD1. The CDR3 sequence is 14 residues long. Germline loops: CDR1 SGHRS, CDR2 YFSETQ. The V segment lost 5 bases and the J segment 4 bases; nucleotides outside the gene matches: 8. Here the CDR3 reads CASSFNRGGETQYF. The DNA for the CDR3 is TGCGCCAGCAGTTTTAACAGGGGTGGAGAGACCCAGTACTTC.

This clone was observed once. The chain carries TRBV24-1 and TRBJ2-3; 11 bases map to TRBD2. V gave up 3 bases and J gave up 0 bases; unmatched junction bases: 1. Germline V gene sequence: CDR1 KGHDR, CDR2 SFDVKD. The CDR3 consists of 16 residues. CDR3 in DNA: TGTGCCACCAGTGATCGGACTAGCGGGAGCACAGATACGCAGTATTTT. Protein product: CATSDRTSGSTDTQYF.

The table lists this clone with a few counts. The chain couples TRBV28 to TRBJ1-5; D unresolved. CDR3 length equals 14 residues. V dropped 2 bases and J dropped 3 bases, with 8 bases sitting between them. Germline V gene lookup returns CDR1 MDHEN and CDR2 SYDVKM. The CDR3 DNA reads TGTGCCAGCAGTTTAAACTACGACAATCAGCCCCAGCATTTT. Amino acids: CASSLNYDNQPQHF.

V is TRBV19 and J is TRBJ1-1; D uncertain. This CDR3 is 13 amino acids long. The V gene lost 2 bases and the J gene lost 6 bases, with 10 bases spanning the gap. CDR1 LNHDA and CDR2 SQIVND come from the germline V gene (reference sequence). CDR3 sequence (DNA): TGTGCCAGTAGTATATTAGGACTGTCTGAAGCTTTCTTT. As protein: CASSILGLSEAFF. Using reference TRBV19 and TRBJ1-1 for the parts outside the CDR3, the full variable domain is DGGITQSPKYLFRKEGQNVTLSCEQNLNHDAMYWYRQDPGQGLRLIYYSQIVNDFQKGDIAEGYSVSREKKESFPLTVTSAQKNPTAFYLCASSILGLSEAFFGQGTRLTVV.

The chain couples TRBV11-2 to TRBJ2-5; no clear D gene. CDR3 length: 13 residues. Trimming took 2 bases from V and 2 from J, leaving 6 bases between them. Germline V CDR1 and CDR2: SGHAT, FQNNGV. In DNA, the CDR3 is TGTGCCAGCAGCTTAAATTCTCAAGAGACCCAGTACTTC. Protein sequence: CASSLNSQETQYF.

The CDR3 reads CASSLEAGYGNTIYF. Here the CDR3 DNA reads TGCGCCAGCAGCTTGGAGGCCGGGTACGGAAACACCATATATTTT. The J gene is TRBJ1-3, the V gene TRBV5-1; no clear D gene. Germline values: CDR1 SGHRS, CDR2 YFSETQ. Trimming removed 0 bases from V and 4 bases from J, with 11 bases in between. The length of the CDR3 is 15 residues.

The chain has TRBV6-6 and TRBJ2-7; D possibly uses TRBD1 or TRBD2 (6 bases each). V was cut by 6 bases and J by 6 bases, with 12 bases left in between. CDR3 size: 12 residues. CDR1 MNHNY and CDR2 SVGAGI come from the germline V gene (reference sequence). The CDR3 spells CASRLQGGEQYF. The CDR3 nucleotides read TGTGCCAGCAGGTTACAGGGAGGCGAGCAGTACTTC.

This chain connects TRBV6-1 to TRBJ2-3; possibly TRBD2 for D (7 bases). The CDR3 has 15 residues. The V gene's germline CDR1 is MNHNS and CDR2 SASEGT. The germline V and J ends were trimmed by 3 bases and 6 bases, with 16 bases remaining between them. The CDR3: CASSEERGGWDTQYF. The CDR3 coding sequence is TGTGCCAGCAGTGAGGAAAGGGGGGGATGGGATACGCAGTATTTT.

The chain is built from TRBV5-4 and TRBJ2-3; TRBD2 matches 15 bases. V lost 5 bases to trimming and J lost 4 bases; unmatched junction nucleotides: 2. The germline V gene has CDR1 SGHNT and CDR2 YYREEE (reference sequence). This CDR3 contains 15 residues. For the CDR3, the DNA is TGTGCCAGCAGTCGGACTAGCGGGGGGGCAGATACGCAGTATTTT. Residues: CASSRTSGGADTQYF. The full variable domain, completed using reference TRBV5-4 and TRBJ2-3, is ETGVTQSPTHLIKTRGQQVTLRCSSQSGHNTVSWYQQALGQGPQFIFQYYREEENGRGNFPPRFSGLQFPNYSSELNVNALELDDSALYLCASSRTSGGADTQYFGPGTRLTVL.

The CDR3 loop is CASGAANYGYTF. The CDR3, as DNA: TGTGCCAGCGGAGCAGCTAACTATGGCTACACCTTC. V is TRBV2 and J is TRBJ1-2; D ambiguous. Germline CDR1 is SNHLY and CDR2 is FYNNEI. Trimming stripped 8 bases from V and 0 bases from J, with 7 bases between. CDR3 length equals 12 residues.

The rearrangement joins TRBV5-1 to TRBJ1-2; D unresolved. The length of the CDR3 is 13 residues. Germline CDR1 and CDR2: SGHRS and YFSETQ. V was clipped by 2 bases and J by 5 bases, with 10 bases between them. CDR3 residues: CASSLGRLYGYTF. Written as DNA, the CDR3 is TGCGCCAGCAGCTTAGGTCGGTTATATGGCTACACCTTC.

This sequence joins TRBV5-1 and TRBJ2-2, with D unresolved. V lost 4 bases to trimming and J lost 2 bases, with 12 bases between them. CDR1 is SGHRS and CDR2 is YFSETQ in the germline V gene. CDR3 length equals 15 residues. CDR3 nucleotides: TGCGCCAGCAGCCCGAGGACGGCCAACACCGGGGAGCTGTTTTTT. This encodes CASSPRTANTGELFF. Supplemented by reference TRBV5-1 and TRBJ2-2, the full variable domain reads KAGVTQTPRYLIKTRGQQVTLSCSPISGHRSVSWYQQTPGQGLQFLFEYFSETQRNKGNFPGRFSGRQFSNSRSEMNVSTLELGDSALYLCASSPRTANTGELFFGEGSRLTVL.

The CDR3 region is CASRGTGSTEAFF. CDR3 bases: TGCGCCAGCAGGGGGACGGGGAGCACTGAAGCTTTCTTT. V gene TRBV10-2 combines with J gene TRBJ1-1; the D gene is possibly TRBD1 (5 bases). The length of the CDR3 is 13 residues. From germline, CDR1 is WSHSY and CDR2 SAAADI. V lost 6 bases and J 4 bases, leaving 12 bases between the germline ends.

This chain links TRBV5-1 with TRBJ1-4, with D perhaps TRBD1 (5 bases). V was cut by 0 bases and J by 5 bases, with 8 bases left in between. This CDR3 spans 14 amino acids. Germline V gene lookup returns CDR1 SGHRS and CDR2 YFSETQ. DNA of the CDR3: TGCGCCAGCAGCTTGGCCCAGGGAAATGAAAAACTGTTTTTT. Protein sequence: CASSLAQGNEKLFF.

This clone was picked up a small number of times. The V call is TRBV7-2, the J call TRBJ2-1, with TRBD2 as a possible D gene (5 bases). Trimming took off 1 base at V and 2 bases at J, with 12 bases between the two ends. In germline, CDR1 is SGHTA, CDR2 FQGNSA. CDR3 size: 16 residues. The CDR3 nucleotides are TGTGCCAGCAGCTTAGTCGGAGGCGGCGCCTACAATGAGCAGTTCTTC. It yields the protein CASSLVGGGAYNEQFF.

This clone was found a few times. This chain connects TRBV9 to TRBJ2-3; 8 bases agree with TRBD2. Germline V CDR1 and CDR2: SGDLS, YYNGEE. V gave up 0 bases and J gave up 4 bases; unmatched junction bases: 1. This CDR3 is built from 14 residues. Here the CDR3 reads CASSVAGGADTQYF. The CDR3 DNA reads TGTGCCAGCAGCGTAGCGGGAGGGGCAGATACGCAGTATTTT.

V and J are TRBV5-1 and TRBJ2-7; 7 bases agree with TRBD1. Germline V gene data show CDR1 as SGHRS and CDR2 as YFSETQ. The CDR3 has 14 amino acids. J was trimmed by 4 bases and V by 3 bases; bases with no gene match: 7. The CDR3 sequence is CASSSTSQGYEQYF. For the CDR3, the DNA is TGCGCCAGCAGCTCTACGTCACAGGGGTACGAGCAGTACTTC.